This entry features one T cell receptor beta chain sequence. The antigen is not known. The data were taken from a study of cytomegalovirus exposure and HLA in healthy donors. Whole-study results and caveats: With further analysis later on, most CMV-associated TCR beta chains appeared HLA-restricted. The authors later linked a missense DCLRE1C variant to TCR beta V- and J-gene trimming.

With 60 Vbeta and 13 Jbeta primers, the PCR was carried out. Profiled with immunoSEQ multiplex PCR; TCRdb holds only in-frame clones, not every one. Found here are a few hundred thousand clones, roughly 80% of them singletons; the top ten hold around 3%. Healthy bone marrow donors made up the donors. Per germline, CDR1 SGHAT and CDR2 FQNNGV. The CDR3 consists of 15 residues. Germline trimming cut 4 bases from V and 9 bases from J; bases unmatched to any gene: 10. The clonotype comes from a man in his thirties or forties in good health and CMV-seronegative. The material sequenced was PBMCs. The V call is TRBV11-2, the J call TRBJ2-1, with 9 bases that match TRBD1. The CDR3 nucleotides read TGTGCCAGCAGCTCGGGACAGGGACGTATTAGTGAGCAGTTCTTC. This encodes CASSSGQGRISEQFF. Filled out from reference TRBV11-2 and TRBJ2-1, the complete variable domain reads EAGVAQSPRYKIIEKRQSVAFWCNPISGHATLYWYQQILGQGPKLLIQFQNNGVVDDSQLPKDRFSAERLKGVDSTLKIQPAKLEDSAVYLCASSSGQGRISEQFFGPGTRLTVL.